This T cell receptor beta chain was sequenced for a study of blood T cells in healthy people across ages. A second PCR of 7 to 11 cycles used a sample-barcoded 5' primer and a J-beta primer mix. Every cDNA molecule carried a tag from a template-switch adaptor bearing 12 random nucleotides. TCRdb re-derived calls from the 5' RACE reads in MiXCR, one entry per CDR3 protein. Seen here are 650,000 to 1,000,000 distinct CDR3 sequences, about 42% observed once, and the top ten hold around 18%. Individuals who donated were healthy Caucasians from Russia aged about 6 to 100. Trimming took off 4 bases at V and 0 bases at J, with 18 bases between the two ends. Germline values: CDR1 PRHDT, CDR2 FYEKMQ (reference sequence). This CDR3 has 17 residues.

The source of this sequence is an elderly man in good health. The sequenced sample was blood. The chain joins TRBV13 to TRBJ1-1, with D unresolved. The CDR3 nucleotides read TGTGCCAGCAGCTCACTAAAGTCGCGATCCATGAACACTGAAGCTTTCTTT. Residues: CASSSLKSRSMNTEAFF.